This TCR beta chain was observed in a study of shared clonotypes between healthy human individuals. Findings of the study overall: Only blood underwent sampling, and tissue repertoires likely differ.

As regards this clone: Its matching antigen is unknown. This sample includes further DNA sequences coding for the same CDR3.

Nashville, Tennessee was home to all donors, who were Caucasian adults. Clones were sequenced by immunoSEQ multiplex PCR, and TCRdb holds only the in-frame ones, with some missing. The table lists 2 million to 2.5 million clones, approximately 94% of them singletons. V lost 0 bases and J lost 4, with 7 bases in between. Germline loops: CDR1 SGHTA, CDR2 FQGNSA. This CDR3 comprises 14 residues. V gene TRBV7-2 combines with J gene TRBJ1-5; D remains unclear. The source material was naive CD4+ T cells sorted from blood. Noted subset: CD45RA+ positively selected. The sequence derives from a man between 18 and 29 years old in good health. The DNA for the CDR3 is TGTGCCAGCAGCTTAGCGGGGTTAAATCAGCCCCAGCATTTT. Translation gives CASSLAGLNQPQHF.